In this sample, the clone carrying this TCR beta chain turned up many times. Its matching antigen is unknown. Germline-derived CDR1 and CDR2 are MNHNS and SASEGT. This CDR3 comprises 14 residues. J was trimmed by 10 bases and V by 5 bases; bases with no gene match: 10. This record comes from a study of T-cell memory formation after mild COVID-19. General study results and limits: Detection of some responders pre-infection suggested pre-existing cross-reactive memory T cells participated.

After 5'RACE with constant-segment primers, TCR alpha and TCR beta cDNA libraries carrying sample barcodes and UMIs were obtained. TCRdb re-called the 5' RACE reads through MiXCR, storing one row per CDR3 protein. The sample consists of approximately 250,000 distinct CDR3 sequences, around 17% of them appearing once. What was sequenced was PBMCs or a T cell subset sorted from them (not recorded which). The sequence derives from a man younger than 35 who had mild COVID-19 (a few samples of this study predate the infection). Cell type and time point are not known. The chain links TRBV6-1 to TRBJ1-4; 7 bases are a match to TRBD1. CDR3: CASSPDRETGKLFF. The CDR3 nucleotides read TGTGCCAGCAGTCCCGACAGGGAAACCGGAAAACTGTTTTTT.